The present T cell receptor beta chain was sequenced within a study of identical twins. This clonotype was observed a handful of times. Antigen specificity is unknown. The donors were all healthy and Caucasian. This CDR3 is 13 amino acids long. The ends were cut back, 5 bases at V and 4 bases at J, with 12 bases in the middle. Germline CDR1 reads SGDLS; CDR2 reads YYNGEE. After template switching added a universal primer site, the resulting cDNA carried unique molecular identifiers. TCRdb fed the 5' RACE reads into MiXCR, producing one record per CDR3 protein. The sample contains 700,000 or so distinct CDR3 sequences, less than 10% of which appear only once. Whole-study results and caveats: Zero-insertion analyses might be partly confounded by invariant T cells like MAIT and iNKT.

This sample also appeared in a second study, on yellow fever vaccine responses in identical twins. As that study records: A vaccine T cell response that seemed partly convergent and partly personalized was reported in twins.

The origin of this receptor is a woman aged 18-29 years in good health. Input material: PBMCs. The chain has TRBV9 and TRBJ1-1; D gene uncertain. The CDR3 DNA is TGTGCCAGCAGTTTTTCCCCGGGCACTGAAGCTTTCTTT. It encodes CASSFSPGTEAFF.